These 18 T cell receptor beta chains were sequenced from one sample in a study of OX40 agonist ivuxolimab in advanced cancers. The protocol was immunoSEQ multiplex PCR, while the TCRdb copy is restricted to in-frame clones and leaves out a portion. The data contain about 80,000 clones, 90% of them seen just once; the ten biggest clones take up more than 1.5%. The sample in question was CD4+ or CD8+ T cells sorted from blood, obtained in a trial of the OX40 agonist ivuxolimab. These receptors came from an adult with an advanced solid tumor such as melanoma, head and neck, liver or kidney cancer.

The genes are TRBV5-1 and TRBJ2-1, with 8 bases aligning to TRBD2. Germline V gives CDR1 SGHRS, CDR2 YFSETQ. The V and J ends lost 4 bases and 6 bases, in that order; junction bases with no gene match: 9. The CDR3 extends over 15 amino acids. The CDR3 reads CASSLSGTRVNEQFF. CDR3 coding DNA: TGCGCCAGCAGCCTGTCTGGGACTAGGGTCAATGAGCAGTTCTTC.

This chain links TRBV19 with TRBJ2-1, with TRBD2 matching over 12 bases. CDR1 and CDR2 (germline): LNHDA, SQIVND (reference sequence). With 1 base clipped from V and 8 bases from J, the junction kept 9 bases outside the gene matches. CDR3 length: 17 amino acids. CDR3 in amino acids: CASSIGSLAGGPDEQFF. The CDR3 region has the DNA TGTGCCAGTAGTATAGGTTCCCTAGCGGGAGGGCCGGATGAGCAGTTCTTC.

The gene calls are TRBV5-4 and TRBJ1-2; maybe TRBD1 (6 bases). Germline V gene lookup returns CDR1 SGHNT and CDR2 YYREEE (reference sequence). The CDR3 is 13 residues long. The germline V and J ends were trimmed by 4 bases and 7 bases, with 14 bases remaining between them. This CDR3 reads CASSLGQLSGYTF. The CDR3 nucleotides are TGTGCCAGCAGCCTGGGACAATTGAGTGGCTACACCTTC.

CDR3 loop: CASRLAGGPAGELFF. In nucleotides, the CDR3 is TGTGCCAGCCGACTAGCGGGGGGGCCGGCCGGGGAGCTGTTTTTT. This chain joins TRBV19 and TRBJ2-2; 14 bases fit TRBD2. This CDR3 is 15 amino acids long. J was trimmed by 6 bases and V by 9 bases; bases with no gene match: 6. Per the germline V gene, CDR1 is LNHDA and CDR2 is SQIVND (reference sequence).

The rearrangement links TRBV5-1 to TRBJ2-2, with D possibly being TRBD1 or TRBD2 (5 bases each). Germline CDR1 SGHRS, CDR2 YFSETQ. Trimming pared 1 base from V and 7 bases from J, leaving 14 bases between. This CDR3 contains 15 residues. In nucleotides, the CDR3 is TGCGCCAGCAGCTTGTTCGGGGCCGGGGACGGGGAGCTGTTTTTT. Its protein product is CASSLFGAGDGELFF.

The V call is TRBV28, the J call TRBJ2-2, with D unresolved. The CDR3 extends over 13 amino acids. Germline CDR1 and CDR2: MDHEN and SYDVKM. V lost 3 bases and J lost 4, with 6 bases in between. CDR3 region: CASSFPGTGELFF. The CDR3 nucleotides are TGTGCCAGCAGTTTCCCGGGCACCGGGGAGCTGTTTTTT.

V is TRBV27 and J is TRBJ2-1; 7 bases map to TRBD2. Germline V gene lookup returns CDR1 MNHEY and CDR2 SMNVEV (reference sequence). The CDR3 extends over 14 amino acids. V shed 5 bases, J shed 7 bases, and the junction held 8 bases outside the gene matches. This CDR3 is CASSPRAGVNEQFF. CDR3 coding DNA: TGTGCCAGCAGTCCCCGGGCGGGGGTGAATGAGCAGTTCTTC.

This clone showed up just once. J is TRBJ1-3 and V is TRBV6-5; no reliable D call. CDR1 is MNHEY, CDR2 SVGAGI, per germline. The CDR3 contains 15 residues. Deletions cut 5 bases from V and 0 bases from J, with 11 bases between. The CDR3 nucleotides read TGTGCCAGCAGTAACTACGGGGACTCTGGAAACACCATATATTTT. Translated: CASSNYGDSGNTIYF.

The chain is built from TRBV19 and TRBJ2-7; possible D gene TRBD1, 6 bases. V was cut by 3 bases and J by 6 bases, with 18 bases left in between. In germline, CDR1 is LNHDA, CDR2 SQIVND (reference sequence). CDR3 size: 15 residues. The CDR3 bases are TGTGCCAGTAGTATGACCCAACAGGGTTGGGGCGAGCAGTACTTC. It codes for CASSMTQQGWGEQYF.

J is TRBJ2-3 and V is TRBV19; D tentatively reads TRBD1 or TRBD2 (5 bases each). Germline V gene data show CDR1 as LNHDA and CDR2 as SQIVND (reference sequence). Deletions cut 6 bases from V and 4 bases from J, with 20 bases between. CDR3 length equals 16 residues. The CDR3, as DNA: TGTGCCAGTAGGACCTTAGGGGAGTACGGCGCAGATACGCAGTATTTT. Its translation is CASRTLGEYGADTQYF.

This clone appeared a few times. The chain carries TRBV6-6 and TRBJ2-2; D is undetermined. Trimming removed 4 bases from V and 6 bases from J, with 12 bases in between. Germline-derived CDR1 and CDR2 are MNHNY and SVGAGI (reference sequence). The CDR3 has 14 amino acids. The CDR3 loop is CASSFTKGAGELFF. CDR3 DNA: TGTGCCAGCAGTTTCACTAAGGGCGCCGGGGAGCTGTTTTTT.

The genes are TRBV18 and TRBJ1-1, with no clear D. Germline V gene sequence: CDR1 KGHSH, CDR2 LQKENI. The CDR3 spans 15 residues. V was clipped by 5 bases and J by 5 bases, with 18 bases between them. The CDR3 loop is CASSAQWGEWTEAFF. Written as DNA, the CDR3 is TGTGCCAGCTCAGCCCAGTGGGGTGAGTGGACTGAAGCTTTCTTT.

The chain carries TRBV7-2 and TRBJ2-5; D is unresolved. This CDR3 has 16 residues. The germline V gene encodes CDR1 SGHTA and CDR2 FQGNSA. Trimming pared 0 bases from V and 5 bases from J, leaving 16 bases between. In nucleotides, the CDR3 is TGTGCCAGCAGCTTAGCCGGACCGCTCTCGACCGAGACCCAGTACTTC. Amino acid sequence: CASSLAGPLSTETQYF.

The rearrangement uses TRBV2 and TRBJ1-1; D unresolved. This CDR3 region has 13 residues. Germline V gene sequence: CDR1 SNHLY, CDR2 FYNNEI. Trimming stripped 6 bases from V and 0 bases from J, with 8 bases between. As DNA, the CDR3 is TGTGCCAGCAGGATAGAGATGAACACTGAAGCTTTCTTT. It is translated as CASRIEMNTEAFF.

The CDR3 is CASSLGWATPIYF. Written as DNA, the CDR3 is TGTGCCAGCAGTTTAGGGTGGGCCACCCCCATATATTTT. The chain combines TRBV28 with TRBJ1-3, with D unresolved. CDR3 length: 13 residues. The germline V gene encodes CDR1 MDHEN and CDR2 SYDVKM. Trimming removed 2 bases from V and 11 bases from J, with 13 bases in between. The variable domain in full, with the rest retrieved from reference TRBV28 and TRBJ1-3, is DVKVTQSSRYLVKRTGEKVFLECVQDMDHENMFWYRQDPGLGLRLIYFSYDVKMKEKGDIPEGYSVSREKKERFSLILESASTNQTSMYLCASSLGWATPIYFGEGSWLTVV.

The rearrangement links TRBV14 to TRBJ2-7, with TRBD1 matching over 8 bases. The CDR3 is made up of 15 amino acids. From germline, CDR1 is SGHDN and CDR2 FVKESK. The trim removed 0 bases at V and 5 bases at J, leaving 6 bases unmatched. The CDR3 region has the DNA TGTGCCAGCAGCCAAGAGTTTGGACAGGGAAACGAGCAGTACTTC. Protein: CASSQEFGQGNEQYF.

V is TRBV6-1 and J is TRBJ2-7; D may be TRBD1 (5 bases). The CDR3 has 15 residues. The germline CDR1 and CDR2 sequences are MNHNS and SASEGT. The ends were cut back, 6 bases at V and 1 base at J, with 16 bases in the middle. CDR3 sequence: CASSISGSSSYEQYF. The CDR3 DNA reads TGTGCCAGCAGCATCTCAGGGTCATCGTCCTACGAGCAGTACTTC.

This rearrangement joins TRBV4-2 to TRBJ2-1, with 8 bases fitting TRBD2. Germline CDR1 LGHNA, CDR2 YNFKEQ. V shed 3 bases, J shed 7 bases, and the junction held 11 bases outside the gene matches. CDR3 length: 16 amino acids. In DNA form, the CDR3 reads TGTGCCAGCAGCCAGATGACGGGAGGGCCCCTGAATGAGCAGTTCTTC. Translated, it gives CASSQMTGGPLNEQFF.